The subject of this entry is one TCR beta chain. Antigen specificity is unknown. Each person with ophthalmopathy scored at least 3 on the Clinical Activity Score, reached NOSPECS grade 4 or higher, and had been ill under 3 months. RNA transcripts served as the template for amplifying TCR beta CDR3 regions. HTBI primers were the set used in a first-round RT-PCR of the TCR CDR3. In TCRdb, the multiplex PCR reads were re-called with MiXCR into one record per CDR3 protein. The sample holds roughly 240,000 distinct CDR3 sequences, approximately 25% seen once. The data were obtained in a study of T cells in Graves' hyperthyroidism and ophthalmopathy. V lost 6 bases to trimming and J lost 1 base, with 12 bases between them. This CDR3 is built from 14 residues. Findings of the study overall: Also found in blood were most expanded thyroid clonotypes above 0.001.

This sequence originates from a woman aged 40 to 49 with Graves' ophthalmopathy. The genes are TRBV12-3 or TRBV12-4 and TRBJ1-1; D ambiguous. The source material was blood. CDR3 sequence reads: CASSGASGNTEAFF. The CDR3 DNA sequence: TGTGCCAGCAGCGGAGCGTCCGGGAACACTGAAGCTTTCTTT.